The rows below give T cell receptor beta chains drawn from one sample of a study of response to subunit inactivated influenza vaccine. Each CDR3 protein gets one entry after TCRdb re-called the RT-PCR reads with MiXCR. The repertoire includes hundreds of thousands of distinct CDR3 sequences, about 8% of them detected once, and roughly 13% sits in the top ten. The sequenced sample was PBMCs from blood, obtained roughly 24 months after vaccination. All receptors derive from a man aged 50 to 69 who received an inactivated influenza vaccine. Each CDR3 is given with its conserved first and last residue. Fields, in order: clone size, J gene, D gene, V gene, CDR3 DNA, CDR3 protein. A D gene is named only where the DNA matches it firmly. Clone size is stated in some rows and not others, as once, few, many or a class when expanded.

>few|TRBJ2-7|TRBD1|TRBV15
TGTGCCACCAGCGAGAACAACAGGGGCAACGAGCAGTACTTC
CATSENNRGNEQYF
>few|TRBJ2-3|TRBD2|TRBV19
TGTGCCAGTAAGGGTATGAAGCGGGGGGGCCAAAAAGATACGCAGTATTTT
CASKGMKRGGQKDTQYF
>.|TRBJ2-1|.|TRBV12-3/TRBV12-4
TGTGCCAGCAGTTTATCGGTATACTCCTACAATGAGCAGTTCTTC
CASSLSVYSYNEQFF
>.|TRBJ2-1|TRBD1|TRBV20-1
TGCAGTGCTGTACAGGGGGCTCTCGGCCAGAATGAGCAGTTCTTC
CSAVQGALGQNEQFF
>few|TRBJ2-2|TRBD1|TRBV19
TGTGCCAGTACCGACAGGGGAGAAACCGGGGAGCTGTTTTTT
CASTDRGETGELFF
>many|TRBJ1-1|TRBD1|TRBV3-1
TGTGCCAGCAGCCCAGGACAGGGACAAGCTTTCTTT
CASSPGQGQAFF
>few|TRBJ2-3|.|TRBV28
TGTGCCAGCAACCCAGGGGGGATCAGCACAGATACGCAGTATTTT
CASNPGGISTDTQYF
>.|TRBJ2-2|.|TRBV5-1
TGCGCCAGCAGCTTGGTGCAGGGGAATTCCGGGGAGCTGTTTTTT
CASSLVQGNSGELFF
>.|TRBJ2-2|TRBD2|TRBV19
TGTGCCAGTTGTAAAGCGGGGCCTGGCGGGGAGCTGTTTTTT
CASCKAGPGGELFF
>few|TRBJ1-3|.|TRBV5-1
TGCGCCAGCAGCCGTGACGCCCGCTCTGGAAACACCATATATTTT
CASSRDARSGNTIYF
>.|TRBJ1-5|TRBD1|TRBV7-2
TGTGCCAGCAGCTTGGTCCAGACAGGGCACCAGCCCCAGCATTTT
CASSLVQTGHQPQHF
>.|TRBJ1-6|TRBD1|TRBV10-3
TGTGCCATCGGGGACAGGGGTAATTCACCCCTCCACTTT
CAIGDRGNSPLHF
>.|TRBJ2-2|.|TRBV10-3
TGTGCCATCATTACCAGGGGCGGGGAGCTGTTTTTT
CAIITRGGELFF
>many|TRBJ2-3|.|TRBV6-5
TGTGCCAGCAGTTCCGAGAGAGGAGGGGGCCACACAGATACGCAGTATTTT
CASSSERGGGHTDTQYF
>many|TRBJ2-3|TRBD1|TRBV20-1
TGCAGTGCTAGAGACGTCGAGCGGACAGGGCTTACAGATACGCAGTATTTT
CSARDVERTGLTDTQYF
>many|TRBJ2-7|.|TRBV3-1
TGTGCCAGCAGCCAACAAGGAGTGACGGGCTACGAGCAGTACTTC
CASSQQGVTGYEQYF
>many|TRBJ2-3|.|TRBV27
TGTGCCAGCAGTTTATACAACAGCTGGGCAGATACGCAGTATTTT
CASSLYNSWADTQYF
>many|TRBJ2-1|.|TRBV4-2
TGTGCCAGCAGCCAAGACCTGCGGACAGTTGATGAGCAGTTCTTC
CASSQDLRTVDEQFF
>many|TRBJ2-3|.|TRBV28
TGTGCCAGCAGTTTACGCCAGTCCCTGGGGTATAGCACAGATACGCAGTATTTT
CASSLRQSLGYSTDTQYF
>few|TRBJ1-5|.|TRBV20-1
TGCAGTGCTCCCGGTGGGTCGGGGACTTATCAGCCCCAGCATTTT
CSAPGGSGTYQPQHF
>many|TRBJ1-6|.|TRBV15
TGTGCCACCAGGACGGGGGGGACGCAAGAATCACCCCTCCACTTT
CATRTGGTQESPLHF
>few|TRBJ2-1|.|TRBV29-1
TGCAGCGTTTTTAACAGGGTGGGGGACAATGAGCAGTTCTTC
CSVFNRVGDNEQFF
>many|TRBJ2-2|.|TRBV4-3
TGCGCCAGCAGCGTAGGGACAATCGCGGGCGGCACCGGGGAGCTGTTTTTT
CASSVGTIAGGTGELFF
>many|TRBJ2-5|.|TRBV15
TGTGCCACCAGCAGGGAACCGGGAAGACAAGAGACCCAGTACTTC
CATSREPGRQETQYF
>.|TRBJ2-4|TRBD2|TRBV7-2
TGTGCCAGCGGGCGGGAGAGGATGAACATTCAGTACTTC
CASGRERMNIQYF
>few|TRBJ1-1|.|TRBV19
TGTGCCAGTAGCGAAACACGGACGTGGGACACTGAAGCTTTCTTT
CASSETRTWDTEAFF
>many|TRBJ2-7|TRBD1|TRBV20-1
TGCAGTGCTAGGCCGGGACAGGGTCCCTACGAGCAGTACTTC
CSARPGQGPYEQYF
>few|TRBJ2-1|TRBD2|TRBV20-1
TGCAGTGCTACATATGGGACTATGCATGAGCAGTTCTTC
CSATYGTMHEQFF
>.|TRBJ2-7|.|TRBV4-1
TGCGCCAGCAGCCGACCATCCTTTTACGAGCAGTACTTC
CASSRPSFYEQYF
>few|TRBJ2-4|.|TRBV5-1
TGCGCCAGCAGCCCCCGGGATTCTGACATTCAGTACTTC
CASSPRDSDIQYF
>few|TRBJ1-1|TRBD1|TRBV5-1
TGCGCCAGCAGCAAACAGGGGGTCGGGAACACTGAAGCTTTCTTT
CASSKQGVGNTEAFF
>many|TRBJ1-1|TRBD1|TRBV6-5
TGTGCCAGCAGTTACGACGACAGGGGGATTAACACTGAAGCTTTCTTT
CASSYDDRGINTEAFF
>.|TRBJ2-6|.|TRBV7-2
TGTGCCAGCAGCCCCCGAGGGCAGAACTCTGGGGCCAACGTCCTGACTTTC
CASSPRGQNSGANVLTF
>.|TRBJ2-1|TRBD1|TRBV20-1
TGCAGCACCCAGGGGGCAACCTACAATGAGCAGTTCTTC
CSTQGATYNEQFF
>.|TRBJ1-2|TRBD1|TRBV7-9
TGTGCCAGCAGCTCGGGACAGGGTGACAATGGCTACACCTTC
CASSSGQGDNGYTF
>.|TRBJ2-3|TRBD1|TRBV25-1
TGTGCCAGCAGCCCTCATCCAGGACAGGGTATCTCAGATACGCAGTATTTT
CASSPHPGQGISDTQYF
>few|TRBJ1-4|.|TRBV7-2
TGTGCCAGCAGCTTAGTCGGCTTCCGAAATGAAAAACTGTTTTTT
CASSLVGFRNEKLFF